Here is one TCR beta chain with its context. After removal of 2 bases from V and 1 base from J, the junction contained 16 bases not matched to a gene. In germline, CDR1 is GTSNPN, CDR2 SVGIG (reference sequence). The CDR3 consists of 19 residues. The assay was immunoSEQ multiplex PCR, and TCRdb's table has in-frame clones only and misses some. This sample yields 45,000 to 65,000 clones, of which approximately 90% are seen a single time; over 0.55% belongs to the top ten. This sample was taken from a study of T cell changes during pregnancy in multiple sclerosis. The sample consisted of CD4+ T cells from peripheral blood mononuclear cells, taken after pregnancy. The J gene is TRBJ2-7, the V gene TRBV30; 11 nucleotides match TRBD2. The TCR sequence derives from a female donor with multiple sclerosis, enrolled in a pregnancy study. CDR3 sequence: CAWSFGRSLAGGGSYEQYF. The CDR3 region has the DNA TGTGCCTGGAGTTTCGGAAGGTCCCTAGCGGGAGGTGGGTCCTACGAGCAGTACTTC. Complete variable domain (other parts from reference TRBV30 and TRBJ2-7): SQTIHQWPATLVQPVGSPLSLECTVEGTSNPNLYWYRQAAGRGLQLLFYSVGIGQISSEVPQNLSASRPQDRQFILSSKKLLLSDSGFYLCAWSFGRSLAGGGSYEQYFGPGTRLTVT.